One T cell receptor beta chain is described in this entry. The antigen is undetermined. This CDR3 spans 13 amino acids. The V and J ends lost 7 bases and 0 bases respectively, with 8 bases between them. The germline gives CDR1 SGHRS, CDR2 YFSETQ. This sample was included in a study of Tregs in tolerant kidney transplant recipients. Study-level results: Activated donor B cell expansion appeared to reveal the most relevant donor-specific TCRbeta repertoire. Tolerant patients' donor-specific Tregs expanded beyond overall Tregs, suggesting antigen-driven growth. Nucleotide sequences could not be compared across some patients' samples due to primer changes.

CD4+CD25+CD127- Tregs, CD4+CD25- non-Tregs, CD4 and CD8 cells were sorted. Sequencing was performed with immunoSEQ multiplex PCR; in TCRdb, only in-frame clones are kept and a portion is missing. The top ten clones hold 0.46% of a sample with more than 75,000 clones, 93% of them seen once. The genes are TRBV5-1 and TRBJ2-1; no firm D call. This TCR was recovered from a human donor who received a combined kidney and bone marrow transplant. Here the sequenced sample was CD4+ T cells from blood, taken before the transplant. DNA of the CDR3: TGCGCCAGCTGCGAAAGCTCCTACAATGAGCAGTTCTTC. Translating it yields CASCESSYNEQFF.